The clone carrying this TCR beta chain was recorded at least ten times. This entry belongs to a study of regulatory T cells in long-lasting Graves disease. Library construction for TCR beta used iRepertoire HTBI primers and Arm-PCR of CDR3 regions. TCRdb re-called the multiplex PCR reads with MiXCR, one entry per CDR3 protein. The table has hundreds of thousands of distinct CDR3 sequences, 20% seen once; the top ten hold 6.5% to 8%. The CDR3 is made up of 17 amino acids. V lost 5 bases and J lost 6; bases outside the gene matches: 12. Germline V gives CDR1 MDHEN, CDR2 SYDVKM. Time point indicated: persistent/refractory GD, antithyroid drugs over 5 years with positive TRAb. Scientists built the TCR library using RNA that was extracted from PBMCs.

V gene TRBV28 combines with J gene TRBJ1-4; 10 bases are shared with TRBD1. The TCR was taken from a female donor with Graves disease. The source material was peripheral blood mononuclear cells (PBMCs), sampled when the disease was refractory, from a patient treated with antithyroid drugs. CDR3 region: CASSNADRGRGDEKLFF. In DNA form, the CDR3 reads TGTGCCAGCAGTAACGCCGACAGGGGGCGAGGAGATGAAAAACTGTTTTTT.